The T cell receptor (beta chain) under discussion was sequenced for a study of blood T cell repertoires in COVID-19. Turning to the study itself: PBMCs, B-cell-depleted T cells, or T cells provided the cDNA or gDNA that made up the material.

Assay: immunoSEQ multiplex PCR; the TCRdb copy retains only in-frame clones and omits some. The sample lists about 190,000 clones, roughly 82% occurring once. V shed 0 bases and J 3 bases; nucleotides not matched to a gene: 9. The CDR3 has 17 residues. Germline CDR1 and CDR2: SEHNR and FQNEAQ (reference sequence). The chain links TRBV7-9 to TRBJ2-7; TRBD2 matches 9 bases. The sequencing input was peripheral blood. This receptor was identified in a woman aged 55 to 70 with COVID-19, enrolled during active disease. The CDR3 is CASSLAPGTSPSYEQYF. Here the CDR3 DNA reads TGTGCCAGCAGCTTAGCGCCGGGGACTAGCCCAAGCTACGAGCAGTACTTC. The whole variable domain, remainder taken from reference TRBV7-9 and TRBJ2-7, is DTGVSQNPRHKITKRGQNVTFRCDPISEHNRLYWYRQTLGQGPEFLTYFQNEAQLEKSRLLSDRFSAERPKGSFSTLEIQRTEQGDSAMYLCASSLAPGTSPSYEQYFGPGTRLTVT.